The TCR beta chain described here comes from a study of persistence of HIV-infected CD4 T cells. Study-level information: Blood samples, up to about 180 mL, came from multiple time points, except two leukapheresis donors sampled once. General study results and limits: Compared with CD3/CD28-stimulated cells, CMV- and Gag-responding cells showed lower TCRbeta richness.

There are 14 residues in the CDR3. V lost 0 bases and J lost 0, with 7 bases in between. The germline gives CDR1 SGHRS, CDR2 YFSETQ. Sequencing used immunoSEQ version 4 in survey mode. Genomic DNA was diluted to roughly 10 ng/uL, up to about 1 ug per sample. Measured with immunoSEQ multiplex PCR; TCRdb has only the in-frame clones, and not every one. The sample yields 35,000 to 55,000 clones, 80% to 90% seen once. Cells were stimulated nonspecifically with anti-CD3/anti-CD28 magnetic beads. Sorting of responding CD4+ T cells relied on upregulated CD40 ligand together with CD69. For this clone: Its antigen is currently unknown.

This TCR derives from an adult man with HIV who was CMV-seropositive. This sequence joins TRBV5-1 and TRBJ2-7; a possible D gene is TRBD1 (5 bases). The sample in question was CD4+ T cells sorted from PBMCs after roughly 18-hour stimulation, obtained from a patient who received antiretroviral therapy. The CDR3 sequence is CASSLGQPSYEQYF. Written as DNA, the CDR3 is TGCGCCAGCAGCTTGGGACAGCCCTCCTACGAGCAGTACTTC.